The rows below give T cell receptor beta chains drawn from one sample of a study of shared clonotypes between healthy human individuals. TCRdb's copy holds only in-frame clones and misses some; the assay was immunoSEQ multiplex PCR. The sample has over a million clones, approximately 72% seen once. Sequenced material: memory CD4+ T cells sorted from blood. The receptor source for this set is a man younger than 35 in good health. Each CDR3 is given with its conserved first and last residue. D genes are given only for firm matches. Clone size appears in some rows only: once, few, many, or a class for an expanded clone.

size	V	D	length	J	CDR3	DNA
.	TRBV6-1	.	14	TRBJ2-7	CASSSGRQGYEQYF	TGTGCCAGCAGCTCCGGGAGACAGGGTTACGAGCAGTACTTC
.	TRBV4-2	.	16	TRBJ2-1	CASSHGTGTKYNEQFF	TGTGCCAGCAGCCATGGGACGGGGACAAAATACAATGAGCAGTTCTTC
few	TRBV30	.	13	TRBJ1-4	CAWSNRVGEKLFF	TGTGCCTGGAGCAACAGGGTTGGCGAAAAACTGTTTTTT
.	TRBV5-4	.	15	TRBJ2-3	CASSLKTVSTDTQYF	TGTGCCAGCAGCTTGAAAACGGTGTCCACAGATACGCAGTATTTT
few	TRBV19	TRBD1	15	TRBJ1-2	CASTSGTGSNYGYTF	TGTGCCAGTACATCCGGGACAGGTTCCAACTATGGCTACACCTTC
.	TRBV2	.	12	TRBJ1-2	CASSVSRRGYTF	TGTGCCAGCAGTGTATCCCGGCGGGGCTACACCTTC
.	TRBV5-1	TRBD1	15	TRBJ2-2	CASSLRQGNTGELFF	TGCGCCAGCAGCTTAAGACAGGGCAACACCGGGGAGCTGTTTTTT
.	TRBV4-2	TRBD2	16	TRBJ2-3	CASSQGVGGKVDTQYF	TGTGCCAGCAGCCAAGGAGTGGGGGGGAAGGTAGATACGCAGTATTTT
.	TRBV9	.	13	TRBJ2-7	CASSVGPGNEQYF	TGTGCCAGCAGCGTAGGGCCGGGCAACGAGCAGTACTTC
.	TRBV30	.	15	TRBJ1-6	CAWSQPTGGGSPLHF	TGTGCCTGGAGCCAGCCAACAGGTGGGGGTTCACCCCTCCACTTT
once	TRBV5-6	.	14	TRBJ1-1	CASSFLDGFTEAFF	TGTGCCAGCAGCTTCTTGGACGGTTTCACTGAAGCTTTCTTT
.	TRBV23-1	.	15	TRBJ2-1	CASPSEDLSYNEQFF	TGCGCCAGCCCCTCCGAGGACCTCTCCTACAATGAGCAGTTCTTC
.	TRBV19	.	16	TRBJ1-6	CASSFISSSYNSPLHF	TGTGCCAGTAGTTTCATATCGAGCTCCTATAATTCACCCCTCCACTTT
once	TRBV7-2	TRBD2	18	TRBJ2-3	CASSLFLGTSDQQDTQYF	TGTGCCAGCAGCTTATTTTTAGGGACTAGCGACCAACAAGATACGCAGTATTTT
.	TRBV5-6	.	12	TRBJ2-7	CASSYSTYEQYF	TGTGCCAGCAGTTACAGTACCTACGAGCAGTACTTC
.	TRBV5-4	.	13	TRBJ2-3	CASGAVGGDTQYF	TGTGCCAGCGGCGCGGTCGGCGGAGATACGCAGTATTTT
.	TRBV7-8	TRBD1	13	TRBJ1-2	CASSLVRTGGYTF	TGTGCCAGCAGCTTAGTTCGGACAGGGGGCTACACCTTC
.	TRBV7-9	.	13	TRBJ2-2	CASSPTGTGELFF	TGTGCCAGCAGCCCTACAGGAACCGGGGAGCTGTTTTTT
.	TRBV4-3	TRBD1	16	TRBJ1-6	CASSPGTGKTNSPLHF	TGCGCCAGCAGCCCCGGGACAGGGAAGACTAATTCACCCCTCCACTTT
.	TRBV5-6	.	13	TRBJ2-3	CASETWGTDTQYF	TGTGCCAGCGAAACGTGGGGCACAGATACGCAGTATTTT
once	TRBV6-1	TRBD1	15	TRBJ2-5	CASSERDRAKETQYF	TGTGCCAGCAGTGAGCGGGACAGGGCAAAAGAGACCCAGTACTTC
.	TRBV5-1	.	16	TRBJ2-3	CASSRTSSGFADTQYF	TGCGCCAGCAGCCGAACTAGTTCCGGGTTTGCAGATACGCAGTATTTT
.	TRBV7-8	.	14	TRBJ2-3	CASSFAGTGYTQYF	TGTGCCAGCAGCTTCGCCGGGACCGGCTATACGCAGTATTTT
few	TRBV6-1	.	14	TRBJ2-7	CASSETRFPYEQYF	TGTGCCAGCAGTGAAACCAGATTCCCCTACGAGCAGTACTTC
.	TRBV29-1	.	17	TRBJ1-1	CSAVPGRQLNMNTEAFF	TGCAGCGCTGTCCCGGGCAGACAGTTAAACATGAACACTGAAGCTTTCTTT
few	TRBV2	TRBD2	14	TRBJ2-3	CASRLAGVRNTQYF	TGTGCCAGCAGACTAGCGGGAGTTAGAAATACGCAGTATTTT
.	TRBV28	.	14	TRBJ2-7	CASSLIGGSYEQYF	TGTGCCAGCAGTTTGATCGGGGGAAGCTACGAGCAGTACTTC
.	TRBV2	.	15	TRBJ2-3	CASSPTGFHTDTQYF	TGTGCCAGCAGTCCTACAGGTTTTCATACAGATACGCAGTATTTT
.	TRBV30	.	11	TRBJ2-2	CAWTGAGELFF	TGTGCCTGGACAGGGGCCGGGGAGCTGTTTTTT